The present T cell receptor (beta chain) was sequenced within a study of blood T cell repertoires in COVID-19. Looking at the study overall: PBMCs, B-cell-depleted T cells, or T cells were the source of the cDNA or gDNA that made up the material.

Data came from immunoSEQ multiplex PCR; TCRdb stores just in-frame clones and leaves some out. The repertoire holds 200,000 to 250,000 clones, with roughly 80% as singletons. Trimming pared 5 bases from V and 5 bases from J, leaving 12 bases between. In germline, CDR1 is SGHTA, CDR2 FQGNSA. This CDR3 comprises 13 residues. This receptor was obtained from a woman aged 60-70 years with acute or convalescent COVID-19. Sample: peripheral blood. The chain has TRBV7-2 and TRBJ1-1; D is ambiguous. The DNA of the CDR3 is TGTGCCAGCAGCCTGCCCAGTTGGACTGAAGCTTTCTTT. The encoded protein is CASSLPSWTEAFF.